These 2 T cell receptor beta chains originate from one sample sequenced in a study of response to subunit inactivated influenza vaccine. MiXCR, run by TCRdb on the RT-PCR reads, gives a single entry per CDR3 protein. This table has hundreds of thousands of distinct CDR3 sequences, about 10% appearing once. This sample also appeared in a second study, on T cells expressing NK-cell markers. That investigation notes: TCR beta libraries carry UMIs added by 5'RACE template switching.

The source material was PBMCs from blood, sampled on the day of vaccination. These receptors all stem from a man aged 45-65 years who received an inactivated influenza vaccine.

The chain recombines TRBV5-1 with TRBJ2-7; TRBD1 matches at 11 bases. The germline CDR1 and CDR2 sequences are SGHRS and YFSETQ. This CDR3 region has 14 residues. The junction had 1 base not matched to a gene; V was cut back by 3 bases and J by 2 bases. This CDR3 reads CASSSDRGPYEQYF. CDR3 coding DNA: TGCGCCAGCAGCTCGGACAGGGGGCCCTACGAGCAGTACTTC.

This clonotype was observed many times. The J gene is TRBJ1-5, the V gene TRBV7-8; D unclear. Germline values: CDR1 SGHVS, CDR2 FQNEAQ. Trimming removed 5 bases at V and 0 bases at J, with 14 bases between. The CDR3 runs to 16 residues. The DNA for the CDR3 is TGTGCCAGCAGCCAAACGGGGTTTAATAGCAATCAGCCCCAGCATTTT. Translated: CASSQTGFNSNQPQHF. Drawing the rest from reference TRBV7-8 and TRBJ1-5, the complete variable domain is GAGVSQSPRYKVAKRGQDVALRCDPISGHVSLFWYQQALGQGPEFLTYFQNEAQLDKSGLPSDRFFAERPEGSVSTLKIQRTQQEDSAVYLCASSQTGFNSNQPQHFGDGTRLSIL.